The next 27 T cell receptor beta chains were all read from a single sample in a study of blood T cell repertoires in COVID-19. Repertoires were generated with immunoSEQ multiplex PCR, while TCRdb's copy carries only in-frame clones and drops some. The sample lists under 250,000 clones, approximately 87% occurring once. The sample was peripheral blood. The receptors originated from a woman aged 70-85 years with active or convalescent COVID-19.

The CDR3 region is CASSRWRASYEQYF. As DNA, the CDR3 is TGTGCCAGCAGCCGTTGGAGGGCCTCCTACGAGCAGTACTTC. This chain joins TRBV3-1 (or the pseudogene TRBV3-2) and TRBJ2-7; a possible D gene is TRBD2 (6 bases). Germline lookup yields CDR1 LGHDT and CDR2 YNNKEL (reference sequence). Between the trimmed V and J ends, which lost 4 bases and 0 bases, there was a span of 10 bases. This CDR3 has 14 residues.

The V and J genes are TRBV5-1 and TRBJ2-7; 9 bases match TRBD2. CDR1 is SGHRS and CDR2 is YFSETQ in the germline V gene. V was clipped by 0 bases and J by 4 bases; unmatched bases: 11. This CDR3 is built from 17 residues. CDR3 in DNA: TGCGCCAGCAGCTTGGTTTCTAGCGGGACGGTATCATACGAGCAGTACTTC. The encoded protein is CASSLVSSGTVSYEQYF.

Comment on this clone: Within the sample, other DNA sequences also encode this same CDR3. V gene TRBV9 combines with J gene TRBJ1-6; 11 bases line up with TRBD1. J gave up 7 bases and V 3 bases, and 3 bases lay outside the gene matches. The CDR3 totals 15 residues. CDR1 and CDR2 (germline): SGDLS, YYNGEE. The CDR3 DNA reads as TGTGCCAGCAGCGCCGGACAGGGGGCGAATTCACCCCTCCACTTT. Protein product: CASSAGQGANSPLHF. Together with reference TRBV9 and TRBJ1-6, the CDR3 gives the full variable domain: DSGVTQTPKHLITATGQRVTLRCSPRSGDLSVYWYQQSLDQGLQFLIQYYNGEERAKGNILERFSAQQFPDLHSELNLSSLELGDSALYFCASSAGQGANSPLHFGNGTRLTVT.

The chain combines TRBV19 with TRBJ1-5, with a tentative D call TRBD1 (6 bases). The germline CDR1 and CDR2 sequences are LNHDA and SQIVND (reference sequence). V shed 5 bases and J shed 3 bases, with 11 bases lying between them. The CDR3 has 14 amino acids. CDR3 residues: CASSVTGNNQPQHF. The CDR3 DNA reads TGTGCCAGTAGTGTAACAGGGAACAATCAGCCCCAGCATTTT.

The V call is TRBV5-8, the J call TRBJ1-6; a possible D gene is TRBD1 (5 bases). The CDR3 runs to 13 residues. The germline CDR1 and CDR2 sequences are SGHTS and YDEGEE. V dropped 6 bases and J dropped 8 bases, with 12 bases sitting between them. CDR3 sequence: CASTIDSYSPLHF. CDR3 nucleotides: TGTGCCAGCACCATTGACAGCTATTCACCCCTCCACTTT.

The rearrangement joins TRBV5-1 to TRBJ1-2; 8 bases align to TRBD1. Per the germline V gene, CDR1 is SGHRS and CDR2 is YFSETQ. The CDR3 spans 14 residues. J was trimmed by 5 bases and V by 2 bases; bases with no gene match: 5. This CDR3 is CASSFDRGEYGYTF. The CDR3 DNA sequence: TGCGCCAGCAGCTTTGACAGGGGAGAGTATGGCTACACCTTC. The variable domain in full, completed from reference TRBV5-1 and TRBJ1-2, reads KAGVTQTPRYLIKTRGQQVTLSCSPISGHRSVSWYQQTPGQGLQFLFEYFSETQRNKGNFPGRFSGRQFSNSRSEMNVSTLELGDSALYLCASSFDRGEYGYTFGSGTRLTVV.

This sequence joins TRBV3-1 (or the pseudogene TRBV3-2) and TRBJ2-5; the D gene is possibly TRBD2 (6 bases). Germline CDR1 reads LGHDT; CDR2 reads YNNKEL (reference sequence). Trimming shortened V by 1 base and J by 3 bases, and 15 bases separated the two germline ends. The CDR3 extends over 16 amino acids. CDR3 sequence reads: CASSQGWGLSEETQYF. CDR3 DNA: TGTGCCAGCAGCCAAGGGTGGGGACTCTCCGAAGAGACCCAGTACTTC.

The V and J genes are TRBV4-2 and TRBJ2-6, with 8 bases that match TRBD1. The CDR3 is 17 amino acids. J was trimmed by 0 bases and V by 3 bases; bases with no gene match: 4. CDR1 is LGHNA, CDR2 YNFKEQ, per germline. The CDR3: CASSHVQGDSGANVLTF. The CDR3 DNA follows: TGTGCCAGCAGCCACGTACAGGGGGACTCTGGGGCCAACGTCCTGACTTTC.

The chain employs TRBV7-9 and TRBJ2-5, with 14 bases that match TRBD2. Germline lookup yields CDR1 SEHNR and CDR2 FQNEAQ (reference sequence). V shed 2 bases and J 4 bases; nucleotides not matched to a gene: 3. The CDR3 runs 16 residues. The CDR3 DNA sequence: TGTGCCAGCAGCTTAACGGGACTAGCGGGGGCAGAGACCCAGTACTTC. Its protein product is CASSLTGLAGAETQYF.

This chain joins TRBV9 and TRBJ1-6; no definite D call. Germline V gene sequence: CDR1 SGDLS, CDR2 YYNGEE. Between the trimmed V and J ends, which lost 3 bases and 9 bases, there was a span of 13 bases. CDR3 length: 14 amino acids. Written as DNA, the CDR3 is TGTGCCAGCAGCGCCAGTGGAGGTGGTTCACCCCTCCACTTT. This sequence encodes CASSASGGGSPLHF.

The chain combines TRBV2 with TRBJ1-5, with 7 bases that match TRBD1. There are 13 residues in the CDR3. Germline lookup yields CDR1 SNHLY and CDR2 FYNNEI. The V gene end was trimmed by 7 bases and the J gene end by 6 bases; junction bases not matched to a gene: 6. DNA of the CDR3: TGTGCCAGCACCGACAGGGCGGGTCAGCCCCAGCATTTT. Its translation is CASTDRAGQPQHF.

The chain recombines TRBV5-4 with TRBJ2-2, with 12 bases identical to TRBD2. This CDR3 is 15 amino acids long. Germline assignment: CDR1 SGHNT and CDR2 YYREEE (reference sequence). Unmatched junction bases numbered 2, after V lost 3 bases and J lost 5 bases. Here the CDR3 DNA reads TGTGCCAGCAGCTCAGGACTAGCGGGGACCGGGGAGCTGTTTTTT. Amino acids: CASSSGLAGTGELFF. Together with reference TRBV5-4 and TRBJ2-2, the CDR3 gives the full variable domain: ETGVTQSPTHLIKTRGQQVTLRCSSQSGHNTVSWYQQALGQGPQFIFQYYREEENGRGNFPPRFSGLQFPNYSSELNVNALELDDSALYLCASSSGLAGTGELFFGEGSRLTVL.

This clone was seen only once. The rearrangement links TRBV2 to TRBJ2-7; TRBD1 is a possible D gene (5 bases). This CDR3 is built from 11 residues. V lost 9 bases to trimming and J lost 3 bases, with 9 bases between them. Germline V gene lookup returns CDR1 SNHLY and CDR2 FYNNEI. The CDR3 sequence is CASHRGYEQYF. CDR3 in DNA: TGTGCCAGTCATAGGGGCTACGAGCAGTACTTC.

The chain links TRBV10-3 to TRBJ1-5; D perhaps matches TRBD1 (5 bases). Germline V gives CDR1 ENHRY, CDR2 SYGVKD. The CDR3 consists of 12 residues. V gave up 10 bases and J gave up 5 bases, with 12 bases separating them. The CDR3 DNA reads TGTGCCACTCGGGGGGGAGATCAGCCCCAGCATTTT. As protein: CATRGGDQPQHF.

In nucleotides, the CDR3 is TGCAGCGTTGTTGCGGGGGGGCCTAGTACGCAGTATTTT. This gives the protein CSVVAGGPSTQYF. This sequence joins TRBV29-1 and TRBJ2-3; 9 nucleotides align to TRBD2. The V gene's germline CDR1 is SQVTM and CDR2 ANQGSEA. The CDR3 runs 13 residues. Losses at the gene ends were 4 bases for V and 8 bases for J; bases not matched to a gene: 7.

The J gene is TRBJ1-1, the V gene TRBV29-1, with D possibly being TRBD1 (6 bases). This CDR3 is built from 14 residues. CDR1 is SQVTM, CDR2 ANQGSEA, per germline. Trimming left V 4 bases short and J 5 bases short, with 17 bases between. CDR3 nucleotides: TGCAGCGTTGCCCTGACAGTTAGGGGGACTGAAGCTTTCTTT. Encoded protein: CSVALTVRGTEAFF.

The gene calls are TRBV27 and TRBJ1-4; weak D call: TRBD1 (5 bases). This CDR3 region has 13 residues. Per the germline V gene, CDR1 is MNHEY and CDR2 is SMNVEV (reference sequence). V shed 2 bases and J shed 8 bases, with 9 bases lying between them. CDR3 coding DNA: TGTGCCAGCAGTTTACGGGGGTACGAAAAACTGTTTTTT. Translated, it gives CASSLRGYEKLFF.

The chain recombines TRBV7-2 with TRBJ1-2; D perhaps matches TRBD1 (6 bases). V was pared by 2 bases and J by 4 bases, with 14 bases between. The CDR3 runs to 15 residues. CDR1 and CDR2 from the germline V gene are SGHTA and FQGNSA. The CDR3 is CASSLNNRVLYGYTF. Written as DNA, the CDR3 is TGTGCCAGCAGCTTAAACAACAGGGTTCTCTATGGCTACACCTTC.

DNA for the CDR3: TGTGCCAGCTCACCGATGACAGACACCTACGAGCAGTACTTC. Amino acid sequence: CASSPMTDTYEQYF. V gene TRBV18 combines with J gene TRBJ2-7; possible D gene TRBD1, 5 bases. The CDR3 is 14 residues long. Germline CDR1 and CDR2: KGHSH and LQKENI. Trimming shortened V by 3 bases and J by 2 bases, and 11 bases separated the two germline ends.

The sample holds a few counts of this clone. V gene TRBV11-2 combines with J gene TRBJ2-3; D call uncertain. This CDR3 comprises 14 residues. The V end was cut by 1 base, the J end by 2 bases, with 7 bases between. Per germline, CDR1 SGHAT and CDR2 FQNNGV. CDR3 region: CASSLAQYTDTQYF. The CDR3 DNA sequence: TGTGCCAGCAGCTTAGCCCAGTACACAGATACGCAGTATTTT.

The V call is TRBV6-5, the J call TRBJ2-7; no clear D. V lost 6 bases to trimming and J lost 0 bases, with 12 bases between them. Germline assignment: CDR1 MNHEY and CDR2 SVGAGI. The CDR3 is 14 residues long. Written as DNA, the CDR3 is TGTGCCAGCAGCATCTCGAGGAACTCCTACGAGCAGTACTTC. It encodes CASSISRNSYEQYF.

This clone was picked up a small number of times. The chain employs TRBV6-1 and TRBJ2-1; TRBD2 aligns across 7 bases. V lost 1 base to trimming and J lost 4 bases; unmatched junction nucleotides: 7. This CDR3 comprises 16 residues. Germline lookup yields CDR1 MNHNS and CDR2 SASEGT. The CDR3 DNA sequence: TGTGCCAGCAGTGAAGGATCTAGCGGATTATACAATGAGCAGTTCTTC. This codes for CASSEGSSGLYNEQFF.

In DNA, the CDR3 is TGTGCCAGCAGCCCGTACAGAAACACTGAAGCTTTCTTT. Its translation is CASSPYRNTEAFF. The gene calls are TRBV7-6 and TRBJ1-1; D unresolved. The CDR3 sequence is 13 residues long. Germline-derived CDR1 and CDR2 are SGHVS and FNYEAQ. The V end lost 5 bases, the J end lost 2 bases, and 9 bases lay between the germline ends.

V usage is TRBV6-2 or TRBV6-3 and J usage is TRBJ2-7, with TRBD2 as a possible D gene (5 bases). The CDR3 consists of 12 residues. V was clipped by 2 bases and J by 7 bases, with 9 bases between them. The V gene's germline CDR1 is MNHEY and CDR2 SVGEGT. CDR3 sequence (DNA): TGTGCCAGCAGTTACCTCCGAGGGGAGCAGTACTTC. Protein: CASSYLRGEQYF.

The V call is TRBV5-6, the J call TRBJ2-3; 8 nucleotides match TRBD1. This CDR3 comprises 16 residues. The junction had 12 bases not matched to a gene; V was cut back by 6 bases and J by 3 bases. The germline gives CDR1 SGHDT, CDR2 YYEEEE. Written as DNA, the CDR3 is TGTGCCAGCACCTCCCCTTTAGACAGGGGAACAGATACGCAGTATTTT. Residues: CASTSPLDRGTDTQYF.

The V and J genes are TRBV10-3 and TRBJ2-1; 12 nucleotides match TRBD2. Trimming cost V 4 bases and J 4 bases; bases outside gene matches: 2. The CDR3 consists of 15 residues. Germline V gene lookup returns CDR1 ENHRY and CDR2 SYGVKD. In nucleotides, the CDR3 is TGTGCCATCAGTGGACTAGCGGGGGTTTACAATGAGCAGTTCTTC. This sequence encodes CAISGLAGVYNEQFF.

This clone is a singleton in its sample. The rearrangement uses TRBV4-2 and TRBJ2-5, with 8 bases identical to TRBD2. CDR1 and CDR2 (germline): LGHNA, YNFKEQ. V lost 4 bases to trimming and J lost 5 bases; unmatched junction nucleotides: 12. The length of the CDR3 is 16 residues. DNA of the CDR3: TGTGCCAGCAGCCCGATTTCGGCGGGGGGCTGGGAGACCCAGTACTTC. It encodes CASSPISAGGWETQYF.